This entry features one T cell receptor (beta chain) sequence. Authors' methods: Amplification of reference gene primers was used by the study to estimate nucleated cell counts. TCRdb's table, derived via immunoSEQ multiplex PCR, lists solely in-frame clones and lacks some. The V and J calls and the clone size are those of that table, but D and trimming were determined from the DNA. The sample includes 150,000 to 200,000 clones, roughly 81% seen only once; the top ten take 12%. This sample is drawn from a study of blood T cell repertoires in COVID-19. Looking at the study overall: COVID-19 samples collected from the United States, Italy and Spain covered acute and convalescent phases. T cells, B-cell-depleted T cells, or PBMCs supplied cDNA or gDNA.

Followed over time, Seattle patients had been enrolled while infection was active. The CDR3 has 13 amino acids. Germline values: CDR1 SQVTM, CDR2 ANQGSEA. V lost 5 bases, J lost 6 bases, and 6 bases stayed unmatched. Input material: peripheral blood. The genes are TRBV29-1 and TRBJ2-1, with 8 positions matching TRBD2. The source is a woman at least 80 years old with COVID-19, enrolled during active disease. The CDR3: CSVRRGDFNEQFF. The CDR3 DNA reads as TGCAGCGTTAGGCGGGGGGACTTCAATGAGCAGTTCTTC.